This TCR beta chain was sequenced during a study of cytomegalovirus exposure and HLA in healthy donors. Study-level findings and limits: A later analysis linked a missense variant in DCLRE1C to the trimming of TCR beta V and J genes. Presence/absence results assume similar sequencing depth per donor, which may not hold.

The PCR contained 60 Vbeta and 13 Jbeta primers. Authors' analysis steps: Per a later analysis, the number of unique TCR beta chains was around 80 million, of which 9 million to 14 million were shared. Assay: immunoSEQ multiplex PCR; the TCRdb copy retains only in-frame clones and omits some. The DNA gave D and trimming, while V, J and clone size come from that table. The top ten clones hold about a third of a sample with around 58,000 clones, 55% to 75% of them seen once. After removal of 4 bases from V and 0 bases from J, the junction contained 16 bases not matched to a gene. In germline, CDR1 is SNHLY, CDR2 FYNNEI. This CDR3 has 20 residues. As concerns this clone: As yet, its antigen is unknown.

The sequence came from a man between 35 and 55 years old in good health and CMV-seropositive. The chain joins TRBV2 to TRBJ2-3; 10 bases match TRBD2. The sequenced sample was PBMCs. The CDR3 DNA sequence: TGTGCCAGCAGTGTACGCCCTCCAGCGGGGGGGCGGTCTAGCACAGATACGCAGTATTTT. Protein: CASSVRPPAGGRSSTDTQYF.